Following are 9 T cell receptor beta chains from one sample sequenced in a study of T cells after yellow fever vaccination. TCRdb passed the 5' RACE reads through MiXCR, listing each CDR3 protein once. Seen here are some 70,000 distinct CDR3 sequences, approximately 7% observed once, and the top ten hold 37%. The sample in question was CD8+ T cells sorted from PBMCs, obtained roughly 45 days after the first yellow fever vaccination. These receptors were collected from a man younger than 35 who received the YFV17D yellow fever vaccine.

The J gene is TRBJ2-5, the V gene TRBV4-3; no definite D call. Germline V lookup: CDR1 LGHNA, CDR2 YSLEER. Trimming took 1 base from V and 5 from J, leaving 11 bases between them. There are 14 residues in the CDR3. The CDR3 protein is CASSQVGSAETQYF. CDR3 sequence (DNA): TGCGCCAGCAGCCAAGTCGGGTCTGCGGAGACCCAGTACTTC.

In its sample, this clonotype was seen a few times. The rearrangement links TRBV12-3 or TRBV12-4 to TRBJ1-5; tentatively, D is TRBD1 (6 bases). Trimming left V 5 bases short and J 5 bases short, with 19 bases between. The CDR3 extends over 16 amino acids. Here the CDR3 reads CASSPPYREGDQPQHF. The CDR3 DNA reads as TGTGCCAGCAGTCCCCCGTACAGGGAAGGGGATCAGCCCCAGCATTTT.

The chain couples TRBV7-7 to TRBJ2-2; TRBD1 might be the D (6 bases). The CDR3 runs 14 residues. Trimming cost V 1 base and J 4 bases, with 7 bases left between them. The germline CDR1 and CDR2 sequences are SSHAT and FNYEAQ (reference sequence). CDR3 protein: CASSLVRGTGELFF. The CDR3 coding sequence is TGTGCCAGCAGCTTAGTCAGGGGCACCGGGGAGCTGTTTTTT.

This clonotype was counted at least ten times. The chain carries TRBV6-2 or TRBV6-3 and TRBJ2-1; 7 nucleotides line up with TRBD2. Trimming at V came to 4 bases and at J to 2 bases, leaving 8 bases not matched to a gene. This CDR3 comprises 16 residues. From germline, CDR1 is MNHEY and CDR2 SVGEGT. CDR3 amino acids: CASSWMLAATYNEQFF. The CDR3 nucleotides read TGTGCCAGCAGTTGGATGCTAGCGGCAACCTACAATGAGCAGTTCTTC.

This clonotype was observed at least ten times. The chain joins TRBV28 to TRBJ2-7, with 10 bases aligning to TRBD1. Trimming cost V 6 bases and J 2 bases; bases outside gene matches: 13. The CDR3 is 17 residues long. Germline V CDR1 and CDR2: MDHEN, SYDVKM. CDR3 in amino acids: CASSLPSDRGRAYEQYV. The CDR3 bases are TGTGCCAGCAGCCTCCCCTCAGACAGGGGGCGAGCCTACGAGCAGTACGTC.

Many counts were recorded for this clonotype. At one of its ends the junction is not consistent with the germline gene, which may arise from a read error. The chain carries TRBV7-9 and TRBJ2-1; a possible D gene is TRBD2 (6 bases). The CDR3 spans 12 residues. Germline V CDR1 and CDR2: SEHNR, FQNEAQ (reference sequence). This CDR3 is CASSLASREPFF. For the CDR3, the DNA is TGTGCCAGCAGCTTAGCCAGCCGGGAGCCGTTCTTC.

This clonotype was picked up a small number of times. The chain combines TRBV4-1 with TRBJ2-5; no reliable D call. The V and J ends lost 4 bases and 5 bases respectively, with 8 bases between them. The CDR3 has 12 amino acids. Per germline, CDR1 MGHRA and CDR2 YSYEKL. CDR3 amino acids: CASSPIGETQYF. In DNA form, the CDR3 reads TGCGCCAGCAGCCCAATCGGGGAGACCCAGTACTTC.

CDR3 in amino acids: CASSPHGENTGELFF. Here the CDR3 DNA reads TGTGCCAGCAGTCCCCACGGGGAGAACACCGGGGAGCTGTTTTTT. The J gene is TRBJ2-2, the V gene TRBV6-5, with a tentative D call TRBD2 (5 bases). CDR1 and CDR2 (germline): MNHEY, SVGAGI. The CDR3 extends over 15 amino acids. V was shortened by 5 bases and J by 1 base, with 11 bases between the two germline ends.

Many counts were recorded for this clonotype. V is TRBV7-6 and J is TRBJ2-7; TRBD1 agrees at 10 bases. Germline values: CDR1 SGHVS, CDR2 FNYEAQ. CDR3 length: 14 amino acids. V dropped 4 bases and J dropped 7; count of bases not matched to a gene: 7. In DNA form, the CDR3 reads TGTGCCAGCAGCTCGATAGGACAGGGGGGGGAGCAGTACTTC. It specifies CASSSIGQGGEQYF.